The 21 T cell receptor beta chains in this list originate from one sample, sequenced in a study of metastatic and nonmetastatic thyroid tumors. All patients were treatment-naive before thyroid surgery. TCRdb reanalyzed the PCR reads via MiXCR. The sample records over 20,000 clones, 20% to 30% being singletons. Sequencing was performed on tumor tissue. These receptors were taken from a male donor with papillary thyroid cancer or a benign thyroid nodule (not recorded which). Some clones in this sample may be carry-over from other donors' samples.

There are a few counts of this clone. The chain is built from TRBV19 and TRBJ2-7; D possibly corresponds to TRBD2 (6 bases). Germline CDR1 and CDR2: LNHDA and SQIVND (reference sequence). V lost 3 bases and J lost 6, with 12 bases in between. The CDR3 sequence is 13 residues long. CDR3 residues: CASSISRGLEQYF. DNA for the CDR3: TGTGCCAGTAGTATTAGTCGGGGACTCGAGCAGTACTTC.

This clone was counted at least ten times. This could be a read error, since a much larger clone is one nucleotide away. The chain carries TRBV19 and TRBJ2-7, with 7 bases fitting TRBD2. The germline gives CDR1 LNHDA, CDR2 SQIVND (reference sequence). There are 15 residues in the CDR3. Losses at the gene ends were 6 bases for V and 2 bases for J; bases not matched to a gene: 10. CDR3 DNA: TGTGCCAGTAGGCGGGGGTACAGCCGTACCTACGAGCAGTACTTC. Protein sequence: CASRRGYSRTYEQYF.

This clone was detected many times. J is TRBJ1-1 and V is TRBV20-1, with no clear D. Per germline, CDR1 DFQATT and CDR2 SNEGSKA (reference sequence). This CDR3 region has 15 residues. The V end was cut by 5 bases, the J end by 0 bases, with 16 bases between. CDR3 nucleotides: TGCAGTGCTGGGGATACACAGAAACTGAACACTGAAGCTTTCTTT. Translated, it gives CSAGDTQKLNTEAFF.

This clone counts as medium-sized. The V and J genes are TRBV7-8 and TRBJ2-3; D may be TRBD1 (6 bases). Germline V CDR1 and CDR2: SGHVS, FQNEAQ. The V end was cut by 5 bases, the J end by 7 bases, with 10 bases between. The CDR3 length is 12 residues. The CDR3 loop is CASSPTGYTQYF. The CDR3 DNA reads as TGTGCCAGCAGCCCTACAGGGTATACGCAGTATTTT. The full variable domain, in which reference TRBV7-8 and TRBJ2-3 provide the parts outside the CDR3, is GAGVSQSPRYKVAKRGQDVALRCDPISGHVSLFWYQQALGQGPEFLTYFQNEAQLDKSGLPSDRFFAERPEGSVSTLKIQRTQQEDSAVYLCASSPTGYTQYFGPGTRLTVL.

This clone was seen many times. The chain uses TRBV5-1 and TRBJ2-5; 7 nucleotides match TRBD1. The CDR3 totals 13 residues. Germline V gives CDR1 SGHRS, CDR2 YFSETQ. V dropped 7 bases and J dropped 5; count of bases not matched to a gene: 8. The CDR3 DNA is TGCGCCAGCTCCTTAGGGGGCGATGAGACCCAGTACTTC. Residues: CASSLGGDETQYF.

This clone was observed many times. The rearrangement links TRBV6-2 or TRBV6-3 to TRBJ1-2; D is unresolved. Per germline, CDR1 MNHEY and CDR2 SVGEGT. The CDR3 runs 14 residues. Trimming took off 6 bases at V and 4 bases at J, with 15 bases between the two ends. CDR3 DNA: TGTGCCAGCAGCCCCCGCGCCGAGCCCTATGGCTACACCTTC. The encoded protein is CASSPRAEPYGYTF.

J is TRBJ2-7 and V is TRBV28; D is uncertain. Germline V gene lookup returns CDR1 MDHEN and CDR2 SYDVKM. The V gene lost 7 bases and the J gene lost 7 bases, with 17 bases spanning the gap. The CDR3 loop spans 13 amino acids. The CDR3 DNA sequence: TGTGCCAGCAATCAGGATAGATTAAGGGAGCAGTACTTC. Protein product: CASNQDRLREQYF.

Concerning this clone itself: Compared with germline, one end of the junction differs, possibly owing to a read error. The chain combines TRBV10-2 with TRBJ1-6, with 7 nucleotides matching TRBD1. Germline CDR1 and CDR2: WSHSY and SAAADI. This CDR3 has 16 amino acids. The CDR3 loop reads CASSPTGSHYNSPLNF. The CDR3 bases are TGCGCCAGCAGCCCGACAGGGAGCCACTATAATTCACCACTCAACTTT.

A remark on this clone: Germline and junction disagree at one end, which may indicate a read error. This CDR3 reads CASSPGKNTEALF. CDR3 nucleotide sequence: TGTGCCAGTAGTCCCGGGAAGAACACTGAAGCTTTATTT. The rearrangement links TRBV19 to TRBJ1-1; D gene uncertain. Germline lookup yields CDR1 LNHDA and CDR2 SQIVND (reference sequence). CDR3 length equals 13 residues.

The gene calls are TRBV28 and TRBJ2-1; no reliable D call. CDR1 is MDHEN and CDR2 is SYDVKM in the germline V gene. This CDR3 has 12 residues. V gave up 6 bases and J gave up 9 bases, with 12 bases separating them. CDR3 residues: CASRGRIGEQFF. The CDR3 nucleotides read TGTGCCAGCAGGGGTAGGATTGGTGAGCAGTTCTTC.

This clone has ten or more counts. This sample also contains other DNA sequences that code for the same CDR3. The chain carries TRBV19 and TRBJ1-3; no definite D call. This CDR3 spans 14 amino acids. In germline, CDR1 is LNHDA, CDR2 SQIVND (reference sequence). Trimming took 6 bases from V and 1 from J, leaving 10 bases between them. The CDR3 bases are TGTGCCAGTAGAAGGACGGTTTCTGGAAACACCATATATTTT. This sequence encodes CASRRTVSGNTIYF. The full variable domain, its missing parts supplied by reference TRBV19 and TRBJ1-3, is DGGITQSPKYLFRKEGQNVTLSCEQNLNHDAMYWYRQDPGQGLRLIYYSQIVNDFQKGDIAEGYSVSREKKESFPLTVTSAQKNPTAFYLCASRRTVSGNTIYFGEGSWLTVV.

The chain uses TRBV5-1 and TRBJ1-5; D gene uncertain. V was pared by 0 bases and J by 2 bases, with 9 bases between. This CDR3 contains 15 residues. The germline gives CDR1 SGHRS, CDR2 YFSETQ. The CDR3 protein is CASSLDTSGNQPQHF. The CDR3 DNA sequence: TGCGCCAGCAGCTTGGATACTAGCGGCAATCAGCCCCAGCATTTT.

This clone occurred many times. The chain combines TRBV11-1 with TRBJ2-2; a weak D match, TRBD2 (5 bases). The CDR3 spans 14 residues. The germline CDR1 and CDR2 sequences are SGHAT and FQDESV (reference sequence). V lost 5 bases to trimming and J lost 6 bases, with 13 bases between them. CDR3 sequence (DNA): TGTGCCAGCAGCCATGCGTCCGGGGCCGGGGAGCTGTTTTTT. Translating it yields CASSHASGAGELFF. The whole variable domain, remainder taken from reference TRBV11-1 and TRBJ2-2, is EAEVAQSPRYKITEKSQAVAFWCDPISGHATLYWYRQILGQGPELLVQFQDESVVDDSQLPKDRFSAERLKGVDSTLKIQPAELGDSAMYLCASSHASGAGELFFGEGSRLTVL.

Ten or more counts support this clone. The chain links TRBV18 to TRBJ2-3, with no clear D. Per the germline V gene, CDR1 is KGHSH and CDR2 is LQKENI. This CDR3 spans 13 amino acids. With 0 bases removed from V and 5 bases from J, the gap between germline ends came to 6 bases. The DNA of the CDR3 is TGTGCCAGCTCACCACCATCACTAGATACGCAGTATTTT. It codes for CASSPPSLDTQYF.

The chain uses TRBV10-2 and TRBJ2-1, with no clear D. The V gene lost 3 bases and the J gene lost 12 bases, with 30 bases spanning the gap. The germline CDR1 and CDR2 sequences are WSHSY and SAAADI. The CDR3 has 18 residues. The CDR3 nucleotides read TGCGCCAGCAGTGATTCGAACCGCCTCGCCGTCCTTATAGTGGGGCAGTTCTTC. Translated, it gives CASSDSNRLAVLIVGQFF.

This clone qualifies as medium-sized. This chain uses TRBV5-1 with TRBJ2-7; tentatively, D is TRBD1 (5 bases). CDR1 and CDR2 (germline): SGHRS, YFSETQ. Trimming removed 4 bases from V and 0 bases from J, with 14 bases in between. CDR3 length equals 15 residues. CDR3 in DNA: TGCGCCAGCAGCCCATATGACAGCAGCTCCTACGAGCAGTACTTC. Protein: CASSPYDSSSYEQYF.

This clone was found many times. V usage is TRBV3-1 and J usage is TRBJ2-4; D perhaps matches TRBD2 (7 bases). The V gene lost 8 bases and the J gene lost 5 bases, with 16 bases spanning the gap. The CDR3 has 14 amino acids. Germline V gene data show CDR1 as LGHDT and CDR2 as YNNKEL (reference sequence). In DNA form, the CDR3 reads TGTGCCAGCGGGGGCCGGGGGGCAGAAAACATTCAGTACTTC. It specifies CASGGRGAENIQYF.

Worth noting for this clone: A read error may be the cause here, since a much bigger clone is one base away. The chain combines TRBV2 with TRBJ1-1, with a weak D call TRBD1 (6 bases). Germline assignment: CDR1 SNHLY and CDR2 FYNNEI. This CDR3 contains 15 residues. The V end lost 7 bases, the J end lost 4 bases, and 19 bases lay between the germline ends. The DNA of the CDR3 is TGTGCCAGCACCGGTCCCCCGGGACATCTCACTGAAGCTTTCTTT. It is translated as CASTGPPGHLTEAFF.

In its sample, this clone was seen many times. The rearrangement links TRBV27 to TRBJ2-4; 8 nucleotides match TRBD1. The CDR3 contains 18 residues. Germline loops: CDR1 MNHEY, CDR2 SMNVEV (reference sequence). V lost 4 bases and J lost 0; bases outside the gene matches: 11. CDR3 amino acids: CASSSAPGQALAKNIQYF. In DNA form, the CDR3 reads TGTGCCAGCAGTTCAGCACCGGGACAGGCTCTAGCCAAAAACATTCAGTACTTC.

There are many counts of this clone. The V call is TRBV2, the J call TRBJ1-1; perhaps TRBD1 as D (5 bases). V was trimmed by 1 base and J by 11 bases, leaving 11 bases between them. In germline, CDR1 is SNHLY, CDR2 FYNNEI. This CDR3 region has 12 residues. CDR3 protein: CASSEGAGRAFF. DNA for the CDR3: TGTGCCAGCAGTGAAGGGGCAGGGAGGGCTTTCTTT.

This clone was counted ten times or more. The CDR3 DNA sequence: TGTGCCAGCAGGATGACAGGGGTCTCTTACGAGCAGTACTTC. This translates into CASRMTGVSYEQYF. V gene TRBV7-2 combines with J gene TRBJ2-7; 8 bases agree with TRBD1. This CDR3 spans 14 amino acids. Germline-derived CDR1 and CDR2 are SGHTA and FQGNSA. Trimming cost V 6 bases and J 4 bases; bases outside gene matches: 8.